The clone carrying this T cell receptor (beta chain) has more than one count but fewer than ten. Its specificity is unknown. This record belongs to a study of CD8 T cells in ankylosing spondylitis. Findings and caveats of the study: Significant enrichment of disease-linked clones was reportedly seen in matched ankylosing spondylitis synovial fluid. Past studies reported some motif variants in reactive arthritis synovial fluid and blood.

Quantitative molecular-barcoded 5'-RACE generated the TCR beta libraries. TCRdb recomputed calls from the 5' RACE reads with MiXCR, one row per CDR3 protein. The sample carries roughly 200,000 distinct CDR3 sequences, 10% to 15% recorded once. In germline, CDR1 is MNHEY, CDR2 SVGAGI. This CDR3 spans 13 amino acids. V was shortened by 2 bases and J by 7 bases, with 12 bases between the two germline ends. Input material: blood, either unsorted or a sorted T cell fraction (not recorded which). This clonotype originated in a male donor with ankylosing spondylitis or in good health (not recorded which). The V gene is TRBV6-5, the J gene TRBJ2-7, with D possibly being TRBD1 (6 bases). CDR3 nucleotide sequence: TGTGCCAGCAGTTACGGGAGAGGACAGGAGCAGTACTTC. It is translated as CASSYGRGQEQYF.